This T cell receptor (beta chain) was found in a study of vaccination and CD4 T cells after COVID-19. Sequenced with the Oncomine TCR Beta short-read assay was DNA taken from cultured CD4+ T cells. One entry per CDR3 protein, called by TCRdb with MiXCR from the PCR reads. The sample has about 20,000 distinct CDR3 sequences; 45% to 55% are singletons. Trimming shortened V by 8 bases and J by 5 bases, and 19 bases separated the two germline ends. CDR3 size: 14 residues. A word on this clonotype: No antigen is known for it.

Treatment here: approximately nine-day PBMC culture with coronavirus spike peptide pools or control peptides (ViraFEST assay). The TCR sequence derives from a human donor who had recovered from COVID-19. The material sequenced was CD4+ T cells from blood, cultured in vitro. J is TRBJ1-1 and V is TRBV5-3; D gene ambiguous. TRBV5-3 counts as an open reading frame of uncertain function. The CDR3 protein is CASSNVGRKTEAFF. The CDR3 DNA sequence: TGTGCCAGCAGCAATGTAGGACGAAAGACTGAAGCTTTCTTT.